This T cell receptor beta chain was recorded in a study of cytomegalovirus exposure and HLA in healthy donors (dated by TCRdb to the late 2010s). Background on the whole study: According to an earlier analysis of a few hundred of the donors, about 170 million T cells yielded 117 million unique TCR beta sequences and about 300 Gb of sequence data. The study aimed to test whether cataloging public T cell receptors could reveal signatures of past pathogen exposure. Both class I and class II loci were covered by HLA typing, at four-digit resolution. Among some 410 genotyped donors of the cohort, an average of approximately 220,000 unique TCR beta nucleotide sequences was sequenced per donor, of which 15% to 20% were non-productive. To decide whether each TCR beta V gene segment behaved as functional or pseudogenic, an earlier analysis of some 580 of the donors relied on high-throughput TCR beta sequencing. Along with the approximately 650-subject first cohort, a separate validation cohort of around 120 different subjects was used. In the later analysis, no new phenotypic data were used to find candidate immune exposures; instead, reliance was placed on TCR beta sequences and their occurrence across donors. Because of strong linkage in the cohort, roughly five DR-DQ haplotypes were treated as single units for association and clustering. Every repertoire in the discovery cohort had been generated on one and the same sequencing platform. Alongside the repertoire data, information on donor age, sex, ethnicity and CMV serostatus was compiled. The study profiled the T cell repertoires of around 700 subjects by immunosequencing and related them to cytomegalovirus serostatus. A later analysis re-examined previously published TCR beta repertoires from just over 650 donors and added high-resolution HLA genotyping to investigate patterns of TCR occurrence. A later genetic analysis used genome-wide SNP genotypes for about 55% of the 666 donors, treating that subset as a discovery cohort. To predict cytomegalovirus infection status, the study brought together high-throughput TCR immunosequencing, statistical association of individual TCRs with disease status, and machine learning. Among the roughly 400 genotyped donors, approximately 82% belonged to the genetic ancestry cluster associated with self-reported Caucasian donors. About 300 gigabases of sequencing data and around 85 million unique TCR sequences made up an early release that covered several hundred HLA-typed donors. Typing coverage differed by locus: A, B, C, DRB1 and DQB1 were typed in about 620-640 donors, DQA1 in roughly 500, DPA1 in over 600, and DPB1 in approximately 450. The investigation overall reported the following: Compared with the roughly 670-donor mean, donors in an Asian-associated ancestry cluster had fewer N-insertions in productive TCRs, according to a later genetic analysis. While some public TCRs were present in many individuals, most TCR sequences turned up only very rarely across donors. Correlated functional status among segregating V segments might be attributable to linkage disequilibrium, but an unknown experimental factor could not be ruled out. The presence/absence analyses assumed that sequencing depth was roughly uniform across donors, and that assumption may not be true. The 87-base-pair reads could not distinguish some IMGT-functional V segments, including TRBV6-2 and TRBV6-3, so those segments were excluded. According to a later analysis, parvovirus B19, influenza, CMV and Epstein-Barr virus appeared linked to several top co-occurrence clusters. A later genetic analysis associated a missense DCLRE1C variant with V-gene and J-gene trimming of TCR beta chains, and an independent cohort replicated the association. In an earlier analysis of more than 500 of the donors, most TCR beta V segments appeared in productive rearrangements about 87% or about 30% of the time, broadly matching IMGT annotations. This cohort had only TCR beta chains sequenced, and the lack of alpha or paired-chain data limited which features could be detected. The earlier analysis of some 560 of the donors excluded about 16 rarely observed V segments, including chromosome 9 orphons, because counts were too low. For the cohort, immune exposure information was limited to CMV serostatus. At a false discovery rate of 0.05, a later analysis linked around 15,000 TCR beta sequences to specific HLA alleles. The classifier was reported to diagnose cytomegalovirus status with high specificity and sensitivity in both the original and validation cohorts. A total of about 150 TCR beta chains were listed by the study as associated with cytomegalovirus. A few of the identified cytomegalovirus-associated TCR beta chains were confirmed in vitro to be specific for cytomegalovirus antigens. A further reported finding was that TCR beta sequences accurately predicted the HLA-A and HLA-B alleles for most subjects in the first cohort. According to a later analysis, most CMV-associated TCR beta chains appeared to be HLA-restricted, and the HLA associations seemed to be driven largely by CMV exposure. A cluster of highly shared sequence variants was judged likely to represent a technical artifact of the sequencing pipeline. When HLA alleles, especially DR and DQ, strongly co-occurred, TCR associations were difficult to assign to individual alleles. According to the authors, the approach could potentially be generalized to other disease states and immunological phenotypes. Because HLA typing was unavailable for some donors at each locus, only the typed subset was used in association tests. According to a later analysis, TCR association rates differed among HLA loci, with DRB1 alleles showing the most associated TCRs and HLA-C alleles showing the fewest. Compared with equally common non-associated chains, HLA-associated TCR beta chains in a later analysis were more clonally expanded and had lower generation probabilities.

The method was the immunoSEQ multiplex PCR assay. For the multiplex PCR, a mixture combining 60 forward primers for TCR Vbeta segments and 13 reverse primers for TCR Jbeta segments was used. A multiplex PCR assay on genomic DNA amplified the CDR3 region of rearranged TCR beta genes. On the Illumina HiSeq System, the amplified TCR beta libraries were sequenced as 87-base-pair reads. In the paper's pipeline: A later analysis counted tens of millions of unique TCR beta chains across the 670 or so repertoires, and roughly 9.9 million of these chains were shared by at least two donors. Raw reads were error-corrected and collapsed into unique sequences by a nearest-neighbor algorithm in which closely related sequences were merged to remove PCR and sequencing errors. Alignment of CDR3 sequences to IMGT reference sequences was used to assign V, D and J gene segments. Each retained sequence needed at least a six-nucleotide match to both a V gene segment and a J gene segment. A rearrangement counted as productive if the CDR3 had no stop codons and remained in frame with V and J, and every other rearrangement counted as non-productive. CDR3 was defined by IMGT convention, running from the second conserved V-encoded cysteine to the conserved J-encoded phenylalanine. The earlier analysis of about 640 of the donors excluded any sequence lacking an unambiguous match to a single V gene segment. An earlier analysis of a few hundred of the donors called V segments functional above 56.7% productive rearrangements and segregating when the between-donor standard deviation exceeded 5%. A statistical classification framework was developed to diagnose cytomegalovirus status using the catalog of TCR beta chain sequences. V and J gene assignment, in a later analysis, came from comparing TCR nucleotide sequences with IMGT/GENE-DB human TR gene sequences. The TCRdist pipeline was used in a later analysis to assign CDR3 sequences and most-parsimonious VDJ recombination scenarios. In a later analysis, each TCR beta chain was defined by its CDR3 amino acid sequence together with its V-gene family, and reads without a unique V-gene family were excluded. As a way to deal with suspected cross-contamination and a sequencing artifact, a later analysis dropped more than 500 nucleotide sequences that were highly shared and had low generation probability. For each public chain, a later analysis derived a clonal expansion index from normalized ranks of inferred template counts within each repertoire. In a later analysis, generation probabilities were computed with a VDJ recombination model fitted to out-of-frame rearrangements, and the resulting probabilities were checked against IGoR. In a later analysis, hypergeometric tests were used to score TCR-TCR, TCR-HLA and TCR-CMV co-occurrence, with a repertoire-size bias correction applied to TCR pairs. A later analysis estimated false discovery rates by permuting HLA or CMV assignments 20 times. In a later analysis, co-occurring TCRs were grouped with DBSCAN, and TCRdist sequence similarity was added when clustering was performed within HLA-allele-positive subsets. For co-occurrence clustering, repertoires with fewer than 30,000 or more than 120,000 public chains were excluded, along with roughly 5 repertoires with anomalous nucleotide sharing. What TCRdb holds here is the immuneACCESS table cut down to in-frame rearrangements. Part of the clones is not present; checked against another copy, under half of the missing clones reflect an unresolved V gene, and the others are unexplained. V, J and clone size reflect that table, while D and trimming were determined from the DNA. This sample holds more than 120,000 clones; around 75% were observed only once. The top ten constitute less than 3.5% of the sample.

A word on this clone: The clone's antigen remains unknown. It has no much larger one-base neighbor in the sample; base qualities were not kept.

Measured from the cysteine to the phenylalanine, the CDR3 is 15 residues long. The DNA shown is the 45-base CDR3, in frame from base 1. Trimming leaves V shorter by 1 base and J shorter by 0 bases, with the junction holding 1 base beyond the gene matches. From a lookup of the germline V gene (reference sequence), CDR1 and CDR2 are SGHNT and YYREEE. The cohort consisted of approximately 690 healthy bone marrow donors. At the time of sampling, all cohort members were nominally healthy, though unrecorded immune exposures were likely present. The donor tested CMV seronegative and was one of the 352 seronegative cohort members. A peripheral blood sample was provided by each donor, and peripheral blood mononuclear cells were used for TCR beta sequencing. The Qiagen DNeasy Blood Extraction Kit was used to extract genomic DNA from the blood cell samples.

The chain is made from TRBV5-4 and TRBJ1-3, and 7 junctional nucleotides match TRBD1. The clonotype was recovered from a young woman in good health and CMV-seronegative. Material: PBMCs. The CDR3 region reads CASSLRQGSGNTIYF. The nucleotide sequence reads TGTGCCAGCAGCTTGAGACAGGGCTCTGGAAACACCATATATTTT. The full variable domain, completed from the reference TRBV5-4 and TRBJ1-3 proteins outside the CDR3, reads ETGVTQSPTHLIKTRGQQVTLRCSSQSGHNTVSWYQQALGQGPQFIFQYYREEENGRGNFPPRFSGLQFPNYSSELNVNALELDDSALYLCASSLRQGSGNTIYFGEGSWLTVV.